Listed here is a single T cell receptor beta chain. Its antigen is currently unknown. Trimming removed 1 base from V and 4 bases from J, with 11 bases in between. The CDR3 totals 15 residues. This entry belongs to a study of T-cell memory formation after mild COVID-19. Whole-study results and caveats: There was no confirmation that second-wave clones peaking on day 37 were SARS-CoV-2 specific.

The 5'RACE method, run with constant-segment primers, produced TCR alpha and TCR beta cDNA libraries (carrying sample barcodes and UMIs). TCRdb re-called the 5' RACE reads through MiXCR, storing one row per CDR3 protein. This sample yields some 190,000 distinct CDR3 sequences, of which approximately 20% are seen a single time; 2.4% belongs to the top ten. The sample taken for sequencing was PBMCs or a T cell subset sorted from them (not recorded which). This chain joins TRBV12-3 or TRBV12-4 and TRBJ1-5, with no clear D. The receptor comes from an adult woman who had mild COVID-19 (a few samples of this study predate the infection). Cell type and time point are not known. The DNA for the CDR3 is TGTGCCAGCAGTTTAGAGGGCGGACCAAATCAGCCCCAGCATTTT. Residues: CASSLEGGPNQPQHF.